This TCR beta chain emerged from a study of blood T cells in healthy people across ages. Study context: About one barcoded beta molecule per two T cells was captured by template switching. General observations from the study: Per million T cells, TCR beta diversity dropped about linearly as age rose. With unsorted PBMCs, a conclusive comparison of naive versus antigen-experienced cells was not possible.

Germline V CDR1 and CDR2: MNHNY, SVGAGI (reference sequence). The CDR3 covers 12 residues. The V end was cut by 6 bases, the J end by 9 bases, with 13 bases between. With a J-beta primer mix and a sample-barcoded 5' primer, a second PCR ran about 7 to 12 cycles. MiXCR, applied by TCRdb to the 5' RACE reads, yields one record per CDR3 protein. The data hold 800,000 or so distinct CDR3 sequences, with roughly 60% observed a single time. Points on this clonotype: The antigen is not known.

The study isolated at least 7 million PBMCs from each sample. What was sequenced was blood. This TCR was sampled from a man aged 25-40 years in good health. The V and J genes are TRBV6-6 and TRBJ2-3; D possibly corresponds to TRBD1 (6 bases). CDR3 residues: CASSQIQGTQYF. DNA for the CDR3: TGTGCCAGCAGCCAAATCCAGGGGACGCAGTATTTT.